This T cell receptor (beta chain) was observed in a study of breast tumors, draining lymph nodes, adjacent tissues. General study points: The data were judged consistent with most tumor T cells coming from lymph node and expanding in tumor. Compared with lymph nodes, tumors were less diverse; compared with nontumor tissue, more. Data only fit, rather than demonstrated, lymph node origin of most tumor T cells.

This clonotype was recorded many times. Its antigen is undetermined. TCRdb redid the calling of the multiplex PCR reads with MiXCR, one entry per CDR3 protein. The profile shows around 17,000 distinct CDR3 sequences, 40% to 55% of them singletons. The germline CDR1 and CDR2 sequences are MNHNS and SASEGT. The CDR3 runs to 14 residues. V lost 6 bases, J lost 1 base, and 12 bases lay in between. The chain employs TRBV6-1 and TRBJ2-5; D is unclear. Specimen: tumor-adjacent breast tissue. This clonotype was obtained from a female donor with breast cancer. Some clones in this sample may be carry-over from other donors' samples. CDR3 amino acids: CASSQVGPQETQYF. In DNA, the CDR3 is TGTGCCAGCAGCCAAGTCGGGCCCCAAGAGACCCAGTACTTC.